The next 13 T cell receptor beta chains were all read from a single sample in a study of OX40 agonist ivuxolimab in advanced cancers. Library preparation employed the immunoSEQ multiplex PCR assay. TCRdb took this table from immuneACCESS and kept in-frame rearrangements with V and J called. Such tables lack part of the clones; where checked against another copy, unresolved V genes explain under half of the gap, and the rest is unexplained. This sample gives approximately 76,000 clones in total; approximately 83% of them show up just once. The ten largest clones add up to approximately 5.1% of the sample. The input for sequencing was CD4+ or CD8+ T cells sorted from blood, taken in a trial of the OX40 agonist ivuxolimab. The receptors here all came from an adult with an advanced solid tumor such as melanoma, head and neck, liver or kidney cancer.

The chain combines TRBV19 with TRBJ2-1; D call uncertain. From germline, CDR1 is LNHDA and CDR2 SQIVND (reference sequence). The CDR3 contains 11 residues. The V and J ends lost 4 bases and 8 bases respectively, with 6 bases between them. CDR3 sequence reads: CASSTAHEQFF. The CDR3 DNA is TGTGCCAGTAGTACCGCCCATGAGCAGTTCTTC. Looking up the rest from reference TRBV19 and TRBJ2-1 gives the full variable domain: DGGITQSPKYLFRKEGQNVTLSCEQNLNHDAMYWYRQDPGQGLRLIYYSQIVNDFQKGDIAEGYSVSREKKESFPLTVTSAQKNPTAFYLCASSTAHEQFFGPGTRLTVL.

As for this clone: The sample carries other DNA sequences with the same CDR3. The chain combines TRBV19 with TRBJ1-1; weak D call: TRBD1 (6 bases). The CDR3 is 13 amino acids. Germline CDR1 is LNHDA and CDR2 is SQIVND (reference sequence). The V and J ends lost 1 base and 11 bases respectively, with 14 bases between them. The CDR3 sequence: CASSIGQDLEAFF. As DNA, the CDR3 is TGTGCCAGTAGTATAGGACAGGACCTAGAGGCTTTCTTT.

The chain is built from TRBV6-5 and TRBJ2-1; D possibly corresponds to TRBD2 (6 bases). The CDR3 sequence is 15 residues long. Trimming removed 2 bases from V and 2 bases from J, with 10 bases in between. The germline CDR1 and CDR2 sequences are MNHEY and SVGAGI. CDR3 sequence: CASSYTRGAYNEQFF. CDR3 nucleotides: TGTGCCAGCAGTTACACCCGCGGGGCCTACAATGAGCAGTTCTTC.

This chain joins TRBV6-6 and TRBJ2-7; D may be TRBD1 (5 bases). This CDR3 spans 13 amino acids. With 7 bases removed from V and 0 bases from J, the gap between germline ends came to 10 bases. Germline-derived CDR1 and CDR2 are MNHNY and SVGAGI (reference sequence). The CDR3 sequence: CASISDTSYEQYF. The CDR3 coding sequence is TGTGCCAGCATATCGGACACCTCCTACGAGCAGTACTTC.

The CDR3 DNA follows: TGCGCCAGCAGCCCGTTAGCGGGAAACACAGATACGCAGTATTTT. Protein product: CASSPLAGNTDTQYF. The rearrangement links TRBV5-1 to TRBJ2-3; 8 nucleotides align to TRBD2. V dropped 4 bases and J dropped 2; count of bases not matched to a gene: 6. The CDR3 contains 15 residues. The germline CDR1 and CDR2 sequences are SGHRS and YFSETQ.

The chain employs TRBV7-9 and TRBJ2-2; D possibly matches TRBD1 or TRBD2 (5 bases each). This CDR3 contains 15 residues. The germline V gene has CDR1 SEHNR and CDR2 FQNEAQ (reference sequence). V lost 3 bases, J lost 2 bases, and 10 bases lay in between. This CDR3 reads CASSFGAANTGELFF. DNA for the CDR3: TGTGCCAGCAGCTTCGGGGCGGCTAACACCGGGGAGCTGTTTTTT. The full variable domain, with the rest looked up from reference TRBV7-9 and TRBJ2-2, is DTGVSQNPRHKITKRGQNVTFRCDPISEHNRLYWYRQTLGQGPEFLTYFQNEAQLEKSRLLSDRFSAERPKGSFSTLEIQRTEQGDSAMYLCASSFGAANTGELFFGEGSRLTVL.

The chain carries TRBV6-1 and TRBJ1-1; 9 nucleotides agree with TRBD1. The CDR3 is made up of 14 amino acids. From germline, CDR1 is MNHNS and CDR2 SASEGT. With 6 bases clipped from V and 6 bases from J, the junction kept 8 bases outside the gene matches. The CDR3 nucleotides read TGTGCCAGCAGGGGGACAGGGCCCGAAGCTGAAGCTTTCTTT. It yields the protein CASRGTGPEAEAFF.

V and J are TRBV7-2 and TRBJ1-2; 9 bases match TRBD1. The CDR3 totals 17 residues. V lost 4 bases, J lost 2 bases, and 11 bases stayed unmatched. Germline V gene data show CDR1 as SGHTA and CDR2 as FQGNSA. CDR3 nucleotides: TGTGCCAGCAGCTATTTCCCGGGGGGACAGGGAAACTATGGCTACACCTTC. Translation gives CASSYFPGGQGNYGYTF.

CDR3 sequence: CAWRKDRGPYGYTF. The CDR3 coding sequence is TGTGCCTGGAGGAAGGACAGGGGGCCCTATGGCTACACCTTC. The V call is TRBV30, the J call TRBJ1-2, with 11 nucleotides matching TRBD1. Germline V gives CDR1 GTSNPN, CDR2 SVGIG (reference sequence). V lost 3 bases, J lost 4 bases, and 4 bases stayed unmatched. The CDR3 covers 14 residues.

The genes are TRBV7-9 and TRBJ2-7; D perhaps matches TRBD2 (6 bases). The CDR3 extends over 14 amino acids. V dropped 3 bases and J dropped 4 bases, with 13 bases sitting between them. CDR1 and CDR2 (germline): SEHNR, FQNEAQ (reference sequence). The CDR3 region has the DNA TGTGCCAGCAGCTTGGGGACTGACGGATACGAGCAGTACTTC. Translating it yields CASSLGTDGYEQYF.

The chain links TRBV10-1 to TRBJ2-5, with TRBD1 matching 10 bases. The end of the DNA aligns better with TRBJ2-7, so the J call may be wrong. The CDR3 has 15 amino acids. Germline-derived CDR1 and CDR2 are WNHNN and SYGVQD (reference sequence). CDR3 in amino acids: CASSEWRDRGHEQYF. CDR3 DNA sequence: TGCGCCAGCAGTGAGTGGAGGGACAGGGGCCACGAGCAGTACTTC.

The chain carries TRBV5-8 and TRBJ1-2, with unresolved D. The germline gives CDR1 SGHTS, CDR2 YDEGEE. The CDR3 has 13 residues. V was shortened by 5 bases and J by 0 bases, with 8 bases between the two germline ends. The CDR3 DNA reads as TGTGCCAGCAGTCTGACATCTAACTATGGCTACACCTTC. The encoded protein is CASSLTSNYGYTF.

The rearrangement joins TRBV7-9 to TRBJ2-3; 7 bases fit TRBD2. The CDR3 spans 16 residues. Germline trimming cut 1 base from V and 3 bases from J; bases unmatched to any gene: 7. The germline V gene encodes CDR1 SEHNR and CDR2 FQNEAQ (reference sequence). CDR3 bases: TGTGCCAGCAGCTTAGGACTAGCCCCCCTGACAGATACGCAGTATTTT. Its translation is CASSLGLAPLTDTQYF.